The 9 T cell receptor beta chains given below trace back to one sample, sequenced in a study of cytomegalovirus exposure and HLA in healthy donors. TCRdb's copy holds only in-frame clones and misses some; the assay was immunoSEQ multiplex PCR. In the table there are approximately 300,000 clones, roughly 87% of which are singletons. Sequencing was carried out using PBMCs. These receptors were collected from a woman between 25 and 40 years old in good health and CMV-seropositive.

This rearrangement joins TRBV7-8 to TRBJ2-7; D uncertain. Trimming left V 0 bases short and J 2 bases short, with 8 bases between. Germline V gene data show CDR1 as SGHVS and CDR2 as FQNEAQ. The CDR3 spans 14 residues. The CDR3 here is CASSLAPPPYEQYF. The CDR3 DNA is TGTGCCAGCAGCTTAGCACCTCCTCCCTACGAGCAGTACTTC.

Of note for this clone: The sample has other DNA sequences that encode this CDR3 too. The chain links TRBV27 to TRBJ2-7; 7 nucleotides agree with TRBD1. CDR3 length equals 15 residues. V shed 2 bases, J shed 0 bases, and the junction held 4 bases outside the gene matches. Germline loops: CDR1 MNHEY, CDR2 SMNVEV (reference sequence). The CDR3 spells CASSLRAGGSYEQYF. CDR3 nucleotides: TGTGCCAGCAGTTTAAGGGCAGGGGGCTCCTACGAGCAGTACTTC.

Here the CDR3 reads CASSYSGGRAYEQYF. CDR3 DNA: TGTGCCAGCAGTTACTCGGGCGGGAGGGCCTACGAGCAGTACTTC. The J gene is TRBJ2-7, the V gene TRBV6-5, with TRBD2 identical over 9 bases. Trimming removed 0 bases from V and 2 bases from J; junction bases left unmatched: 2. This CDR3 has 15 residues. Germline V gene data show CDR1 as MNHEY and CDR2 as SVGAGI.

This clone was counted once. The rearrangement joins TRBV7-8 to TRBJ2-7; 7 nucleotides align to TRBD1. V was clipped by 1 base and J by 3 bases; unmatched bases: 6. The germline CDR1 and CDR2 sequences are SGHVS and FQNEAQ. The CDR3 has 15 residues. The CDR3 reads CASSLDSGQSYEQYF. The CDR3 DNA reads as TGTGCCAGCAGCTTAGATTCGGGACAGAGCTACGAGCAGTACTTC. Together with reference TRBV7-8 and TRBJ2-7, the CDR3 gives the full variable domain: GAGVSQSPRYKVAKRGQDVALRCDPISGHVSLFWYQQALGQGPEFLTYFQNEAQLDKSGLPSDRFFAERPEGSVSTLKIQRTQQEDSAVYLCASSLDSGQSYEQYFGPGTRLTVT.

The CDR3 loop reads CASSKQGVDEAFF. DNA for the CDR3: TGTGCCAGCAGTAAACAGGGTGTGGATGAAGCTTTCTTT. The chain recombines TRBV2 with TRBJ1-1, with D possibly being TRBD1 (6 bases). V dropped 5 bases and J dropped 7 bases, with 14 bases sitting between them. The germline V gene has CDR1 SNHLY and CDR2 FYNNEI. This CDR3 has 13 residues.

The chain links TRBV1 to TRBJ1-4; the DNA was not used to check the table's D call, TRBD1. TRBV1 is a known pseudogene. This CDR3 has 14 residues. CDR3 residues: CTSSHQATNEKLFF. DNA of the CDR3: TGCACCAGCAGCCACCAGGCAACTAATGAAAAACTGTTTTTT.

The chain employs TRBV7-3 and TRBJ2-1, with TRBD2 as a possible D gene (6 bases). This CDR3 is built from 13 residues. CDR1 and CDR2 from the germline V gene are SGHTA and FQGTGA. V was trimmed by 4 bases and J by 4 bases, leaving 8 bases between them. The CDR3 spells CASSSGLYNEQFF. CDR3 sequence (DNA): TGTGCCAGCAGCTCGGGACTTTACAATGAGCAGTTCTTC.

The chain links TRBV5-1 to TRBJ2-1; TRBD2 is a possible D gene (6 bases). This CDR3 spans 14 amino acids. Germline V gives CDR1 SGHRS, CDR2 YFSETQ. The V and J ends lost 4 bases and 7 bases respectively, with 15 bases between them. CDR3 protein: CASSPEGLWNEQFF. As DNA, the CDR3 is TGCGCCAGCAGCCCGGAGGGACTCTGGAATGAGCAGTTCTTC.

This clone was counted a few times. This sequence joins TRBV27 and TRBJ2-2, with D perhaps TRBD1 or TRBD2 (6 bases each). Germline V lookup: CDR1 MNHEY, CDR2 SMNVEV (reference sequence). Trimming removed 6 bases at V and 7 bases at J, with 15 bases between. The CDR3 extends over 14 amino acids. The CDR3 loop reads CASSIGGTIGELFF. The CDR3 DNA follows: TGTGCCAGCAGCATTGGGGGGACAATCGGGGAGCTGTTTTTT.